Sequencing of this T cell receptor (beta chain) was carried out in a study of cytomegalovirus exposure and HLA in healthy donors. Overall study findings and caveats: A highly shared variant cluster was judged a likely technical artifact.

Regarding this clone: Its antigen is not identified.

The PCR was carried out with 60 Vbeta primers and 13 Jbeta primers. Some clones are missing from TCRdb's copy, which holds only in-frame ones; the method was immunoSEQ multiplex PCR. Of 150,000 to 200,000 clones listed, over 75% are singletons. CDR3 length: 13 residues. Trimming left V 5 bases short and J 7 bases short, with 15 bases between. CDR1 and CDR2 from the germline V gene are MNHEY and SMNVEV (reference sequence). The sequence came from a woman aged 50 to 65 in good health and CMV-seropositive. Sequenced sample: PBMCs. The chain uses TRBV27 and TRBJ2-7, with D possibly being TRBD1 (6 bases). CDR3 residues: CASSRGGRGEQYF. DNA for the CDR3: TGTGCCAGCAGTAGAGGGGGTAGAGGAGAGCAGTACTTC.